This T cell receptor beta chain was documented in a study of blood T cell repertoires in COVID-19. Overall study: There were acute and convalescent COVID-19 samples, and they came from the United States, Italy and Spain.

Unmatched junction bases numbered 14, after V lost 8 bases and J lost 12 bases. There are 13 residues in the CDR3. Germline-derived CDR1 and CDR2 are KGHDR and SFDVKD. Some clones are missing from TCRdb's copy, which holds only in-frame ones; the method was immunoSEQ multiplex PCR. In the table there are fewer than 70,000 clones, approximately 86% of which are singletons. The TCR sequence derives from a woman aged 70-85 years with active COVID-19. The genes are TRBV24-1 and TRBJ2-7; TRBD2 aligns across 8 bases. The sample consisted of peripheral blood. The CDR3 region has the DNA TGTGCCACCACCGCCGGCCTAGCGGGCCCCTGGTACTTC. Amino acids: CATTAGLAGPWYF.